These 30 T cell receptor beta chains originate from one sample sequenced in a study of blood T cell repertoires in COVID-19. Profiled with immunoSEQ multiplex PCR; TCRdb holds only in-frame clones, not every one. The data hold a few hundred thousand clones, with about 90% observed a single time. The material sequenced was PBMCs or T cells enriched from blood (not recorded which). These receptors all stem from a human donor in a cohort exposed to, infected with or recovered from COVID-19 (not recorded which). The donor label of this sample is uncertain.

The chain combines TRBV4-1 with TRBJ2-5; 12 bases align to TRBD2. V shed 2 bases and J 1 base; nucleotides not matched to a gene: 8. CDR1 and CDR2 (germline): MGHRA, YSYEKL. The CDR3 consists of 18 residues. CDR3 DNA: TGCGCCAGCAGCCAAAAATGGAGGACTAGCGGGGTCCAAGAGACCCAGTACTTC. This encodes CASSQKWRTSGVQETQYF.

The CDR3 here is CASSDTYIKRYEQYF. The CDR3 DNA reads as TGTGCCAGCAGTGATACGTACATAAAGAGGTACGAGCAGTACTTC. The chain is built from TRBV2 and TRBJ2-7, with unresolved D. Deletions cut 3 bases from V and 4 bases from J, with 16 bases between. Germline CDR1 reads SNHLY; CDR2 reads FYNNEI. CDR3 length: 15 residues.

The rearrangement joins TRBV19 to TRBJ1-2; D unresolved. Deletions cut 5 bases from V and 3 bases from J, with 19 bases between. Germline V gene lookup returns CDR1 LNHDA and CDR2 SQIVND (reference sequence). The CDR3 loop spans 16 amino acids. The CDR3 protein is CASSLDWVRDYYGYTF. DNA of the CDR3: TGTGCCAGTAGTCTGGACTGGGTACGAGATTACTATGGCTACACCTTC.

As for this clone: Other DNA sequences of this sample code for an identical CDR3. The CDR3 nucleotides read TGTGCCAGCAGGAGGGACAGGGACCAGCCCCAGCATTTT. Translated: CASRRDRDQPQHF. The rearrangement links TRBV6-5 to TRBJ1-5; TRBD1 agrees at 9 bases. The junction had 4 bases not matched to a gene; V was cut back by 6 bases and J by 7 bases. The CDR3 is 13 residues long. Germline CDR1 and CDR2: MNHEY and SVGAGI.

The chain combines TRBV6-5 with TRBJ1-6, with 7 bases fitting TRBD1. The CDR3 contains 14 residues. From germline, CDR1 is MNHEY and CDR2 SVGAGI. The V and J ends lost 6 bases and 13 bases, in that order; junction bases with no gene match: 12. The CDR3 nucleotides read TGTGCCAGCAGCGCCCGGGACAGAGGATCGCCCCTCCACTTT. It yields the protein CASSARDRGSPLHF.

The chain links TRBV18 to TRBJ1-2, with D perhaps TRBD1 (6 bases). The germline V and J ends were trimmed by 2 bases and 3 bases, with 13 bases remaining between them. Per the germline V gene, CDR1 is KGHSH and CDR2 is LQKENI. The CDR3 consists of 15 residues. The CDR3 DNA reads TGTGCCAGCTCACCAGGTCAGGGGTCGGACTATGGCTACACCTTC. This codes for CASSPGQGSDYGYTF. The full variable domain, its missing parts supplied by reference TRBV18 and TRBJ1-2, is NAGVMQNPRHLVRRRGQEARLRCSPMKGHSHVYWYRQLPEEGLKFMVYLQKENIIDESGMPKERFSAEFPKEGPSILRIQQVVRGDSAAYFCASSPGQGSDYGYTFGSGTRLTVV.

This chain connects TRBV2 to TRBJ1-2; no clear D gene. The CDR3 loop spans 14 amino acids. Looked up from germline, CDR1 is SNHLY and CDR2 is FYNNEI. The V and J ends lost 7 bases and 3 bases respectively, with 15 bases between them. The CDR3 DNA follows: TGTGCCAGCAATGGCGGAAGTCCCCACTATGGCTACACCTTC. The encoded protein is CASNGGSPHYGYTF.

The gene calls are TRBV29-1 and TRBJ2-1; D perhaps matches TRBD1 (6 bases). Trimming removed 5 bases from V and 1 base from J, with 15 bases in between. This CDR3 contains 15 residues. In germline, CDR1 is SQVTM, CDR2 ANQGSEA. In nucleotides, the CDR3 is TGCAGCGTTTCCAGGGGTGGGGGATCCTACAATGAGCAGTTCTTC. As protein: CSVSRGGGSYNEQFF.

This sequence joins TRBV7-9 and TRBJ1-2; D call uncertain. Germline-derived CDR1 and CDR2 are SEHNR and FQNEAQ (reference sequence). CDR3 size: 15 residues. The V end lost 3 bases, the J end lost 7 bases, and 18 bases lay between the germline ends. CDR3 DNA sequence: TGTGCCAGCAGCTTGGGGAGAAAAGGGTCTGGTGGCTACACCTTC. It yields the protein CASSLGRKGSGGYTF. The full variable domain, with the rest looked up from reference TRBV7-9 and TRBJ1-2, is DTGVSQNPRHKITKRGQNVTFRCDPISEHNRLYWYRQTLGQGPEFLTYFQNEAQLEKSRLLSDRFSAERPKGSFSTLEIQRTEQGDSAMYLCASSLGRKGSGGYTFGSGTRLTVV.

The V and J genes are TRBV27 and TRBJ1-6; D is perhaps TRBD1 (5 bases). Germline V CDR1 and CDR2: MNHEY, SMNVEV (reference sequence). The CDR3 is 15 amino acids. Trimming took 4 bases from V and 10 from J, leaving 17 bases between them. The CDR3 is CASSSTAGERSPLHF. As DNA, the CDR3 is TGTGCCAGCAGTTCGACAGCTGGGGAACGCTCACCCCTCCACTTT.

V gene TRBV10-3 combines with J gene TRBJ1-1; D is unclear. Trimming removed 2 bases at V and 3 bases at J, with 13 bases between. Germline V CDR1 and CDR2: ENHRY, SYGVKD. The CDR3 totals 15 residues. CDR3 nucleotide sequence: TGTGCCATCAGTGAGAAGAGTAAGTTTGACACTGAAGCTTTCTTT. The encoded protein is CAISEKSKFDTEAFF.

The chain employs TRBV11-3 and TRBJ2-5, with 12 positions matching TRBD1. Germline trimming cut 1 base from V and 4 bases from J; bases unmatched to any gene: 4. The CDR3 totals 16 residues. Germline V gene sequence: CDR1 SGHNT, CDR2 YENEEA. CDR3 in amino acids: CASSLGGTGGGETQYF. In DNA, the CDR3 is TGTGCCAGCAGCTTAGGCGGGACAGGGGGCGGAGAGACCCAGTACTTC.

This chain links TRBV30 with TRBJ2-7, with 7 bases that match TRBD1. The germline V gene has CDR1 GTSNPN and CDR2 SVGIG (reference sequence). The length of the CDR3 is 16 residues. Trimming cost V 4 bases and J 6 bases; bases outside gene matches: 18. CDR3 sequence reads: CAWKPFKSTGKGEQYF. The CDR3 coding sequence is TGTGCCTGGAAACCCTTTAAATCGACAGGGAAAGGCGAGCAGTACTTC.

V gene TRBV14 combines with J gene TRBJ1-1; TRBD1 matches at 11 bases. The CDR3 is 20 amino acids. Germline trimming cut 0 bases from V and 3 bases from J; bases unmatched to any gene: 15. CDR1 is SGHDN, CDR2 FVKESK, per germline. The CDR3 is CASSQDWTGGLHSRDTEAFF. The CDR3 bases are TGTGCCAGCAGCCAAGACTGGACAGGGGGCCTCCACTCTAGGGACACTGAAGCTTTCTTT. Full variable domain (outside the CDR3, taken from reference TRBV14 and TRBJ1-1): EAGVTQFPSHSVIEKGQTVTLRCDPISGHDNLYWYRRVMGKEIKFLLHFVKESKQDESGMPNNRFLAERTGGTYSTLKVQPAELEDSGVYFCASSQDWTGGLHSRDTEAFFGQGTRLTVV.

This clone occurred once. The V call is TRBV30, the J call TRBJ1-6; D gene uncertain. Germline lookup yields CDR1 GTSNPN and CDR2 SVGIG (reference sequence). The V end lost 0 bases, the J end lost 4 bases, and 10 bases lay between the germline ends. This CDR3 region has 15 residues. CDR3 in amino acids: CAWSVEGRYNSPLHF. The DNA of the CDR3 is TGTGCCTGGAGTGTGGAGGGCAGATATAATTCACCCCTCCACTTT.

This chain links TRBV2 with TRBJ2-7, with D perhaps TRBD2 (6 bases). Trimming shortened V by 8 bases and J by 5 bases, and 19 bases separated the two germline ends. The CDR3 is 14 residues long. CDR1 and CDR2 from the germline V gene are SNHLY and FYNNEI. DNA of the CDR3: TGTGCCAGCGCGGTTTTGGGGGGTCGGAACGAGCAGTACTTC. Its protein is CASAVLGGRNEQYF.

The genes are TRBV11-1 and TRBJ2-1; D perhaps matches TRBD2 (6 bases). Trimming took off 5 bases at V and 4 bases at J, with 18 bases between the two ends. Germline-derived CDR1 and CDR2 are SGHAT and FQDESV (reference sequence). This CDR3 has 16 amino acids. Here the CDR3 DNA reads TGTGCCAGCAGCAACGACGGGAGAAGAGGATACAATGAGCAGTTCTTC. Encoded protein: CASSNDGRRGYNEQFF.

The gene calls are TRBV4-3 and TRBJ2-1; 10 nucleotides match TRBD1. V shed 5 bases, J shed 4 bases, and the junction held 5 bases outside the gene matches. This CDR3 is 15 amino acids long. Germline V lookup: CDR1 LGHNA, CDR2 YSLEER. CDR3: CASSVGTGAYNEQFF. CDR3 sequence (DNA): TGCGCCAGCAGCGTAGGGACAGGGGCGTACAATGAGCAGTTCTTC.

The chain carries TRBV4-3 and TRBJ2-7; TRBD1 agrees at 8 bases. The CDR3 runs 13 residues. Per the germline V gene, CDR1 is LGHNA and CDR2 is YSLEER. Trimming at V came to 4 bases and at J to 5 bases, leaving 4 bases not matched to a gene. The chain's CDR3 is CASSRQTGDEQYF. As DNA, the CDR3 is TGCGCCAGCAGCCGCCAGACAGGGGACGAGCAGTACTTC.

The chain links TRBV7-8 to TRBJ1-1, with D perhaps matching TRBD1 (6 bases). Per the germline V gene, CDR1 is SGHVS and CDR2 is FQNEAQ. The CDR3 has 17 amino acids. V lost 5 bases and J 4 bases, leaving 23 bases between the germline ends. DNA of the CDR3: TGTGCCAGCAGCCATGTTACAGGGCCCTCCCTAGGCACTGAAGCTTTCTTT. Translating gives CASSHVTGPSLGTEAFF.

The chain has TRBV30 and TRBJ1-4; D is ambiguous. Germline V gene lookup returns CDR1 GTSNPN and CDR2 SVGIG (reference sequence). With 1 base removed from V and 13 bases from J, the gap between germline ends came to 13 bases. The CDR3 covers 12 residues. CDR3 amino acids: CAWSGAPTRLFF. CDR3 sequence (DNA): TGTGCCTGGAGTGGGGCACCCACAAGACTGTTTTTT.

The chain couples TRBV5-1 to TRBJ2-2; D gene ambiguous. The CDR3 sequence is 16 residues long. Trimming stripped 0 bases from V and 1 base from J, with 10 bases between. Germline CDR1 SGHRS, CDR2 YFSETQ. CDR3 in amino acids: CASSLAIALNTGELFF. The CDR3 nucleotides are TGCGCCAGCAGCTTGGCCATAGCTCTGAACACCGGGGAGCTGTTTTTT. The variable domain in full, with the rest retrieved from reference TRBV5-1 and TRBJ2-2, is KAGVTQTPRYLIKTRGQQVTLSCSPISGHRSVSWYQQTPGQGLQFLFEYFSETQRNKGNFPGRFSGRQFSNSRSEMNVSTLELGDSALYLCASSLAIALNTGELFFGEGSRLTVL.

On this clone: Different DNA sequences within this sample yield the same CDR3. This sequence joins TRBV7-9 and TRBJ2-7; D may be TRBD2 (5 bases). Germline loops: CDR1 SEHNR, CDR2 FQNEAQ (reference sequence). The CDR3 consists of 12 residues. Trimming pared 3 bases from V and 7 bases from J, leaving 10 bases between. This CDR3 reads CASSFTSGEQYF. DNA of the CDR3: TGTGCCAGCAGCTTTACTAGTGGAGAGCAGTACTTC.

The chain uses TRBV11-2 and TRBJ2-3, with 7 bases that match TRBD1. This CDR3 contains 20 residues. The germline gives CDR1 SGHAT, CDR2 FQNNGV. V trimming: 0 bases; J trimming: 1 base; junction bases outside the gene matches: 16. CDR3 loop: CASSLELKRQGFGRTDTQYF. As DNA, the CDR3 is TGTGCCAGCAGCTTAGAATTGAAGAGACAGGGTTTTGGCCGCACAGATACGCAGTATTTT.

The chain couples TRBV27 to TRBJ1-1; TRBD1 matches at 7 bases. The V segment lost 5 bases and the J segment 1 base; nucleotides outside the gene matches: 10. The CDR3 extends over 16 amino acids. Germline CDR1 is MNHEY and CDR2 is SMNVEV (reference sequence). CDR3 region: CASSPYMGQPNTEAFF. In nucleotides, the CDR3 is TGTGCCAGCAGTCCCTACATGGGACAGCCGAACACTGAAGCTTTCTTT.

The chain links TRBV9 to TRBJ2-2; possibly TRBD2 for D (6 bases). The V gene's germline CDR1 is SGDLS and CDR2 YYNGEE. V was trimmed by 3 bases and J by 3 bases, leaving 24 bases between them. CDR3 length equals 19 residues. The CDR3 protein is CASSASSRRGPADTGELFF. The CDR3 coding sequence is TGTGCCAGCAGCGCATCAAGTCGGAGGGGACCAGCGGACACCGGGGAGCTGTTTTTT.

This clone was counted a few times. Other DNA sequences of this sample code for an identical CDR3. The V gene is TRBV2, the J gene TRBJ2-7; tentatively, D is TRBD2 (6 bases). CDR3 length: 11 residues. The germline V and J ends were trimmed by 7 bases and 7 bases, with 11 bases remaining between them. Germline V CDR1 and CDR2: SNHLY, FYNNEI. CDR3 residues: CASKLAGEQYF. In nucleotides, the CDR3 is TGTGCCAGCAAACTAGCAGGGGAGCAGTACTTC. Based on the CDR3 plus reference TRBV2 and TRBJ2-7, the full variable domain is EPEVTQTPSHQVTQMGQEVILRCVPISNHLYFYWYRQILGQKVEFLVSFYNNEISEKSEIFDDQFSVERPDGSNFTLKIRSTKLEDSAMYFCASKLAGEQYFGPGTRLTVT.

The chain uses TRBV4-1 and TRBJ2-7, with 9 nucleotides matching TRBD1. Germline V gives CDR1 MGHRA, CDR2 YSYEKL. The CDR3 consists of 12 residues. V trimming: 7 bases; J trimming: 3 bases; junction bases outside the gene matches: 1. The CDR3 DNA reads TGCGCCAGCATGGGACAGGGCTACGAGCAGTACTTC. This gives the protein CASMGQGYEQYF.

This clone was seen more than once but under ten times. This sequence joins TRBV7-9 and TRBJ2-7; TRBD2 is a possible D gene (5 bases). The CDR3 consists of 15 residues. Germline V gene data show CDR1 as SEHNR and CDR2 as FQNEAQ (reference sequence). V lost 5 bases and J 6 bases, leaving 20 bases between the germline ends. Written as DNA, the CDR3 is TGTGCCAGCAGCCCGAGACTCAGCGTGGGGAGCGAGCAGTACTTC. Amino acids: CASSPRLSVGSEQYF.

The chain carries TRBV9 and TRBJ2-2, with 8 bases that match TRBD1. V gave up 3 bases and J gave up 6 bases; unmatched junction bases: 4. This CDR3 comprises 14 residues. Germline loops: CDR1 SGDLS, CDR2 YYNGEE. DNA for the CDR3: TGTGCCAGCAGCGGGACAGGGTTTTCCGGGGAGCTGTTTTTT. Its translation: CASSGTGFSGELFF. Variable domain in full (rest from reference TRBV9 and TRBJ2-2): DSGVTQTPKHLITATGQRVTLRCSPRSGDLSVYWYQQSLDQGLQFLIQYYNGEERAKGNILERFSAQQFPDLHSELNLSSLELGDSALYFCASSGTGFSGELFFGEGSRLTVL.